A single sample is the source of the 3 T cell receptor beta chains below, sequenced in a study of spatial heterogeneity in lung cancer. TCRdb ran MiXCR on the 5' RACE reads and lists one entry per CDR3 protein. The sample holds roughly 38,000 distinct CDR3 sequences, approximately 3.1% seen once. Time point in this sample: sample taken at primary tumor resection. Here the sequenced sample was normal lung tissue next to the tumor, taken at surgery. These receptors all stem from a male donor with early-stage non-small cell lung cancer.

This clonotype showed up many times. The chain couples TRBV6-5 to TRBJ2-7; 10 bases line up with TRBD1. The CDR3 extends over 15 amino acids. Germline CDR1 MNHEY, CDR2 SVGAGI. Trimming removed 3 bases from V and 9 bases from J; junction bases left unmatched: 11. The CDR3 coding sequence is TGTGCCAGCAGTTATAGAGGGACAGGGGTCGGAGCGCAGTACTTC. As protein: CASSYRGTGVGAQYF.

This clonotype was seen repeatedly, ten times or more. The rearrangement uses TRBV7-9 and TRBJ1-1; D is unclear. The CDR3 totals 14 residues. In germline, CDR1 is SEHNR, CDR2 FQNEAQ (reference sequence). V dropped 1 base and J dropped 1 base, with 7 bases sitting between them. CDR3 coding DNA: TGTGCCAGCAGCTTAGACGGTACGAACACTGAAGCTTTCTTT. It specifies CASSLDGTNTEAFF.

This clonotype was detected many times. CDR3 nucleotides: TGTGCCAGCAGCCCCACTAGCGGGAGCCGGCAAGAGACCCAGTACTTC. Translating gives CASSPTSGSRQETQYF. This rearrangement joins TRBV28 to TRBJ2-5; 11 bases agree with TRBD2. Germline V gene sequence: CDR1 MDHEN, CDR2 SYDVKM. The V segment lost 6 bases and the J segment 2 bases; nucleotides outside the gene matches: 8. This CDR3 comprises 16 residues. Looking up the rest from reference TRBV28 and TRBJ2-5 gives the full variable domain: DVKVTQSSRYLVKRTGEKVFLECVQDMDHENMFWYRQDPGLGLRLIYFSYDVKMKEKGDIPEGYSVSREKKERFSLILESASTNQTSMYLCASSPTSGSRQETQYFGPGTRLLVL.